This is a list of T cell receptor beta chains from one sample in a study of blood T cell repertoires in COVID-19. The protocol was immunoSEQ multiplex PCR, while the TCRdb copy is restricted to in-frame clones and leaves out a portion. The table records 430,000 or so clones, 88% of them present only once. The material sequenced was PBMCs or T cells enriched from blood (not recorded which). The receptors derive from a young woman who had been exposed to COVID-19. The CDR3 runs from the conserved cysteine through the conserved F or W. D genes are given only for firm matches. Rows give clone size only sometimes, using once, few, many, or a class for an expanded clone.

D: NA; V: TRBV9; J: TRBJ2-1; size: NA; DNA: TGTGCCAGCAGCCCCAGGCAGGGCGCCCGGGCGGATGAGCAGTTCTTC; CDR3: CASSPRQGARADEQFF
D: NA; V: TRBV19; J: TRBJ1-5; size: NA; DNA: TGTGCCAGTAGTATTTCGGGGAATCAGCCCCAGCATTTT; CDR3: CASSISGNQPQHF
D: TRBD1; V: TRBV27; J: TRBJ2-7; size: NA; DNA: TGTGCCAGCAGTTTCCTCCGGGACAGCCCATCCTACGAGCAGTACTTC; CDR3: CASSFLRDSPSYEQYF
D: NA; V: TRBV7-8; J: TRBJ2-1; size: NA; DNA: TGTGCCAGCAGCCAACCCGACAAGGGGCGCAATGAGCAGTTCTTC; CDR3: CASSQPDKGRNEQFF
D: TRBD2; V: TRBV5-1; J: TRBJ2-1; size: NA; DNA: TGCGCCAGCCAAGCGGGGCCTTCCTACAATGAGCAGTTCTTC; CDR3: CASQAGPSYNEQFF
D: NA; V: TRBV27; J: TRBJ2-3; size: NA; DNA: TGTGCCAGCAGTTTGGCCATCACAGATACGCAGTATTTT; CDR3: CASSLAITDTQYF
D: NA; V: TRBV6-5; J: TRBJ1-5; size: NA; DNA: TGTGCCAGCCAGGCGATCCATAACAATCAGCCCCAGCATTTT; CDR3: CASQAIHNNQPQHF
D: TRBD1; V: TRBV4-1; J: TRBJ1-5; size: few; DNA: TGCGCCAGCAGCCACGAAGGGACAGCAAAGAATCAGCCCCAGCATTTT; CDR3: CASSHEGTAKNQPQHF
D: NA; V: TRBV7-2; J: TRBJ1-2; size: NA; DNA: TGTGCCAGCAGCTTAGCCCTAGGGGCATATGGCTACACCTTC; CDR3: CASSLALGAYGYTF
D: NA; V: TRBV19; J: TRBJ1-1; size: NA; DNA: TGTGCCAGTGCCCAATTGCGGAACACTGAAGCTTTCTTT; CDR3: CASAQLRNTEAFF